Following are 25 T cell receptor beta chains from one sample sequenced in a study of T cells expressing NK-cell markers (dated by TCRdb to the early 2020s). Library prep was done by 5' RACE. The sequencing machine was an Illumina HiSeq 2000. TCRdb reprocessed the reads and assigns one entry to each CDR3 protein sequence, leaving out DNA. The record for this sample contains 400,000 to 450,000 distinct CDR3 sequences. The ten largest make up 7.3% of the sample. Sample: blood T cells: a sorted CD56 or NKG2C T cell subset, CD4+ or CD8+ T cells, or bulk PBMC T cells (not recorded which). The receptors were sampled from a woman between 18 and 70 years old in good health.

This chain joins TRBV7-9 and TRBJ1-2. The CDR3 has 14 residues. The germline gives CDR1 SEHNR, CDR2 FQNEAQ (reference sequence). Here the CDR3 reads CASSAGLGFDGYTF.

This chain joins TRBV4-2 and TRBJ2-1; there is no DNA to check the TCRdb D call of TRBD1. The CDR3 length is 11 residues. Germline CDR1 and CDR2: LGHNA and YNFKEQ. CDR3 residues: CASNGGREQFF.

The chain couples TRBV13 to TRBJ2-7; TCRdb gives TRBD1 as the D gene, but with no DNA this cannot be confirmed. The germline V gene has CDR1 PRHDT and CDR2 FYEKMQ (reference sequence). This CDR3 has 14 residues. The chain's CDR3 is CASSGRDGAYEQYF.

The rearrangement links TRBV29-1 to TRBJ1-4. There are 11 residues in the CDR3. The germline gives CDR1 SQVTM, CDR2 ANQGSEA. The CDR3 protein is CSGRVNEKLFF.

This chain's CDR3 is CASSLWGLSLEETQYF. The chain links TRBV5-4 to TRBJ2-5; TCRdb proposes TRBD2, but this gene call is untestable without DNA. The CDR3 is 16 residues long. The germline CDR1 and CDR2 sequences are SGHNT and YYREEE (reference sequence).

The rearrangement links TRBV5-6 to TRBJ2-5; the TCRdb D gene call, TRBD2, has no DNA to confirm it. There are 15 residues in the CDR3. The germline V gene encodes CDR1 SGHDT and CDR2 YYEEEE. The CDR3 is CASSLWTRGQETQYF.

The chain couples TRBV9 to TRBJ2-7; the D call of TRBD2 rests on TCRdb alone, since no DNA is present to check it. This CDR3 spans 15 amino acids. Germline-derived CDR1 and CDR2 are SGDLS and YYNGEE. This CDR3 is CASSPESSGAYEQYF.

The J gene is TRBJ2-7, the V gene TRBV28. The CDR3 covers 11 residues. The V gene's germline CDR1 is MDHEN and CDR2 SYDVKM. CDR3 sequence: CASMTEYEQYF.

This chain connects TRBV20-1 to TRBJ1-1. The CDR3 has 12 amino acids. Looked up from germline, CDR1 is DFQATT and CDR2 is SNEGSKA (reference sequence). The CDR3: CSARGIRPEAFF.

The chain combines TRBV16 with TRBJ2-2; TCRdb's D call of TRBD1 is untestable without DNA. This CDR3 is built from 13 residues. Germline CDR1 KGHSY, CDR2 FQNENV. This CDR3 is CASSQSPGGELFF.

The V call is TRBV12-3 or TRBV12-4, the J call TRBJ2-4. CDR3 length: 12 amino acids. CDR3 sequence: CASSPLRDIQYF.

The chain carries TRBV11-2 and TRBJ2-7; checking the TCRdb D call of TRBD1 is not possible without DNA. This CDR3 region has 14 residues. Germline-derived CDR1 and CDR2 are SGHAT and FQNNGV. The CDR3 reads CASSTWTGDYKQYF.

V is TRBV9 and J is TRBJ2-2. Germline V gives CDR1 SGDLS, CDR2 YYNGEE. This CDR3 has 14 amino acids. The CDR3 is CASSVVEYTGELFF.

The chain has TRBV11-2 and TRBJ2-2. This CDR3 spans 18 amino acids. The V gene's germline CDR1 is SGHAT and CDR2 FQNNGV. This CDR3 is CASSPKVSGYTNTGELFF. Full variable domain (missing parts from reference TRBV11-2 and TRBJ2-2): EAGVAQSPRYKIIEKRQSVAFWCNPISGHATLYWYQQILGQGPKLLIQFQNNGVVDDSQLPKDRFSAERLKGVDSTLKIQPAKLEDSAVYLCASSPKVSGYTNTGELFFGEGSRLTVL.

The chain uses TRBV5-6 and TRBJ1-6. The CDR3 is 16 amino acids. Germline loops: CDR1 SGHDT, CDR2 YYEEEE. The CDR3 loop reads CASSLGRQKYNSPLHF.

This chain uses TRBV5-5 with TRBJ2-1; TCRdb designates TRBD2, a call that cannot be tested without DNA. CDR3 length: 15 amino acids. The V gene's germline CDR1 is SGHKS and CDR2 YYEKEE (reference sequence). CDR3: CASSWTTSSYNEQFF.

This sequence joins TRBV24-1 and TRBJ2-3; TCRdb designates TRBD2, a call that cannot be tested without DNA. The CDR3 covers 15 residues. Germline-derived CDR1 and CDR2 are KGHDR and SFDVKD. This chain's CDR3 is CATGLAGGHTDTQYF.

The V and J genes are TRBV4-2 and TRBJ2-7; as DNA is missing, the TRBD1 call by TCRdb cannot be tested. The CDR3 length is 16 residues. Germline V gene data show CDR1 as LGHNA and CDR2 as YNFKEQ. The CDR3 loop reads CASSQPGGGNSYEQYF.

The gene calls are TRBV6-2 or TRBV6-3 and TRBJ2-5; as DNA is missing, the TRBD2 call by TCRdb cannot be tested. There are 16 residues in the CDR3. The germline V gene encodes CDR1 MNHEY and CDR2 SVGEGT. The CDR3 spells CASSPGLAGGTETQYF.

V is TRBV20-1 and J is TRBJ2-2; the TCRdb D gene call, TRBD2, has no DNA to confirm it. This CDR3 contains 16 residues. Germline loops: CDR1 DFQATT, CDR2 SNEGSKA (reference sequence). This chain's CDR3 is CSASAGGNANTGELFF.

The chain recombines TRBV10-3 with TRBJ2-3; checking the TCRdb D call of TRBD1 is not possible without DNA. CDR3 length: 17 residues. Germline values: CDR1 ENHRY, CDR2 SYGVKD. The CDR3 sequence: CAISESSGGLGTDTQYF.

The chain uses TRBV20-1 and TRBJ1-1; as DNA is missing, the TRBD1 call by TCRdb cannot be tested. The CDR3 has 15 residues. The germline gives CDR1 DFQATT, CDR2 SNEGSKA (reference sequence). The CDR3 sequence is CSARDRSQALTEAFF.

The chain has TRBV29-1 and TRBJ1-1; the TCRdb D gene call, TRBD1, has no DNA to confirm it. This CDR3 has 11 residues. Germline CDR1 SQVTM, CDR2 ANQGSEA. CDR3 region: CSARGNTEAFF.

The J gene is TRBJ2-3, the V gene TRBV20-1; with no DNA, the TCRdb D assignment of TRBD1 cannot be verified. This CDR3 is 15 amino acids long. Germline V lookup: CDR1 DFQATT, CDR2 SNEGSKA (reference sequence). The CDR3 sequence: CSAHTGKTSTDTQYF.

The chain joins TRBV5-1 to TRBJ1-2; checking the TCRdb D call of TRBD1 is not possible without DNA. The CDR3 is 14 residues long. Germline lookup yields CDR1 SGHRS and CDR2 YFSETQ. The CDR3 region is CASSLEDRIYGYTF.